Below are 14 T cell receptor beta chains sequenced from a single sample in a study of T cells in Graves' hyperthyroidism and ophthalmopathy (dated 2019 in TCRdb). Libraries came from multiplex PCR. Instrument used: Illumina HiSeq 2000. TCR beta CDR3 regions were amplified from RNA transcripts. The TCR CDR3 was subjected to a first round of RT-PCR using the HTBI primer set and the Qiagen OneStep RT-PCR kit. The raw public data were reprocessed by TCRdb itself: fastp quality trimming at Q25, MiXCR clonotype calling, in-frame beta chains only. Identical CDR3 proteins give one entry, which carries the most common genes and DNA. This sample lists 150,000 or so distinct CDR3 sequences; roughly a fifth were detected once. The ten largest make up over 60% of the sample. The sequenced sample consisted of blood. The origin of the receptors is a woman between 50 and 59 years old with Graves' hyperthyroidism that later progressed to Graves' ophthalmopathy.

This sequence joins TRBV28 and TRBJ2-5; no firm D call. Germline values: CDR1 MDHEN, CDR2 SYDVKM. This CDR3 has 13 residues. The V gene lost 6 bases and the J gene lost 2 bases, with 10 bases spanning the gap. Written as DNA, the CDR3 is TGTGCCAGCAGCAGAGATCAGCAAGAGACCCAGTACTTC. It translates to CASSRDQQETQYF. Complete variable domain (other parts from reference TRBV28 and TRBJ2-5): DVKVTQSSRYLVKRTGEKVFLECVQDMDHENMFWYRQDPGLGLRLIYFSYDVKMKEKGDIPEGYSVSREKKERFSLILESASTNQTSMYLCASSRDQQETQYFGPGTRLLVL.

This clonotype was seen repeatedly, ten times or more. V is TRBV20-1 and J is TRBJ2-3; unclear D gene. This CDR3 has 14 residues. V was trimmed by 2 bases and J by 1 base, leaving 10 bases between them. Germline V gene data show CDR1 as DFQATT and CDR2 as SNEGSKA (reference sequence). This CDR3 is CSARRASGTDTQYF. The CDR3 region has the DNA TGCAGTGCTAGAAGGGCGAGCGGCACAGATACGCAGTATTTT.

This clonotype was found a few times. The chain links TRBV28 to TRBJ2-5; D is uncertain. The CDR3 consists of 13 residues. Per the germline V gene, CDR1 is MDHEN and CDR2 is SYDVKM. V shed 6 bases and J shed 5 bases, with 13 bases lying between them. CDR3 nucleotides: TGTGCCAGCAGAGCTCAGGAACCCGAGACCCAGTACTTC. Translation gives CASRAQEPETQYF.

The rearrangement joins TRBV4-1 to TRBJ1-5; no reliable D call. The CDR3 extends over 17 amino acids. Germline-derived CDR1 and CDR2 are MGHRA and YSYEKL. V lost 0 bases, J lost 2 bases, and 14 bases lay in between. CDR3 protein: CASSQEGAARGNQPQHF. CDR3 nucleotide sequence: TGCGCCAGCAGCCAAGAAGGCGCTGCCCGAGGCAATCAGCCCCAGCATTTT.

This chain uses TRBV12-3 or TRBV12-4 with TRBJ2-2, with D perhaps TRBD1 (6 bases). Trimming stripped 2 bases from V and 5 bases from J, with 12 bases between. The CDR3 loop spans 15 amino acids. Here the CDR3 reads CASSLRPRGTGELFF. The DNA of the CDR3 is TGTGCCAGCAGTTTAAGGCCTAGGGGGACCGGGGAGCTGTTTTTT.

This clonotype was recorded many times. The rearrangement uses TRBV11-2 and TRBJ2-1; TRBD1 matches at 9 bases. V lost 3 bases, J lost 1 base, and 4 bases stayed unmatched. This CDR3 contains 16 residues. Germline V gene data show CDR1 as SGHAT and CDR2 as FQNNGV. The CDR3 is CASSFTGGFSYNEQFF. The CDR3 DNA sequence: TGTGCCAGCAGCTTCACAGGGGGCTTTTCCTACAATGAGCAGTTCTTC.

J is TRBJ2-7 and V is TRBV6-2 or TRBV6-3; 12 bases fit TRBD1. The germline CDR1 and CDR2 sequences are MNHEY and SVGEGT. There are 17 residues in the CDR3. J gave up 5 bases and V 5 bases, and 13 bases lay outside the gene matches. This chain's CDR3 is CASSGVLMGQGANEQYF. In DNA, the CDR3 is TGTGCCAGCAGTGGCGTGTTGATGGGACAGGGGGCGAACGAGCAGTACTTC.

The gene calls are TRBV28 and TRBJ2-2; no definite D call. Trimming removed 4 bases from V and 8 bases from J, with 8 bases in between. The CDR3 loop spans 12 amino acids. CDR1 MDHEN and CDR2 SYDVKM come from the germline V gene. The CDR3 protein is CASSSLGGELFF. Written as DNA, the CDR3 is TGTGCCAGCAGTTCCCTCGGGGGGGAGCTGTTTTTT.

This clonotype occurred many times. The chain carries TRBV18 and TRBJ2-1; either TRBD1 or TRBD2 may fit D (5 bases each). The CDR3 totals 13 residues. Trimming took off 0 bases at V and 8 bases at J, with 8 bases between the two ends. Germline CDR1 reads KGHSH; CDR2 reads LQKENI. The CDR3: CASSPPGGDEQFF. The DNA for the CDR3 is TGTGCCAGCTCACCACCTGGGGGAGATGAGCAGTTCTTC.

The chain recombines TRBV19 with TRBJ2-1; weak D call: TRBD2 (7 bases). V lost 10 bases to trimming and J lost 3 bases, with 22 bases between them. CDR1 is LNHDA and CDR2 is SQIVND in the germline V gene (reference sequence). The CDR3 covers 16 residues. Here the CDR3 reads CATTGSGGGVYNEQFF. Written as DNA, the CDR3 is TGTGCCACCACGGGCAGTGGGGGGGGCGTCTACAATGAGCAGTTCTTC.

V and J are TRBV9 and TRBJ2-1, with TRBD2 matching 13 bases. V lost 5 bases, J lost 10 bases, and 9 bases stayed unmatched. From germline, CDR1 is SGDLS and CDR2 YYNGEE. This CDR3 contains 15 residues. Here the CDR3 reads CASRDRLAGGTEQFF. Written as DNA, the CDR3 is TGTGCCAGCAGGGACCGACTAGCGGGAGGAACAGAGCAGTTCTTC.

This clonotype appeared many times. The chain joins TRBV2 to TRBJ1-5, with D possibly being TRBD1 (6 bases). The germline V gene has CDR1 SNHLY and CDR2 FYNNEI. The CDR3 spans 14 residues. V gave up 3 bases and J gave up 3 bases, with 9 bases separating them. CDR3 in amino acids: CASSDRGHNQPQHF. Here the CDR3 DNA reads TGTGCCAGCAGTGATCGGGGGCACAATCAGCCCCAGCATTTT.

This clonotype was observed many times. The chain employs TRBV20-1 and TRBJ2-3; D possibly matches TRBD1 or TRBD2 (6 bases each). With 6 bases removed from V and 5 bases from J, the gap between germline ends came to 18 bases. This CDR3 is built from 14 residues. Germline CDR1 DFQATT, CDR2 SNEGSKA (reference sequence). The CDR3 nucleotides read TGCAGTGCAGCGGCCGGGGGCCGGTTAGATACGCAGTATTTT. This translates into CSAAAGGRLDTQYF.

Regarding this clonotype: A much larger clone is a single base away; this may be a read error. The V gene is TRBV6-2 or TRBV6-3, the J gene TRBJ2-1; 7 bases are a match to TRBD2. The J call may be incorrect, as the DNA end agrees better with TRBJ2-7. CDR3 size: 16 residues. CDR1 and CDR2 from the germline V gene are MNHEY and SVGEGT. The CDR3 loop is CASSPPGAGIYNEQYF. CDR3 bases: TGTGCCAGCAGCCCCCCAGGAGCGGGGATTTACAATGAGCAGTACTTC.